Each of the 17 T cell receptor beta chains below was sequenced from the same sample in a study of cytomegalovirus exposure and HLA in healthy donors. It was with 60 Vbeta and 13 Jbeta primers that the PCR ran. Clones were read by immunoSEQ multiplex PCR, and TCRdb kept only the in-frame ones, dropping some. The sample includes about 160,000 clones, approximately 70% of them seen just once. Specimen: PBMCs. All receptors come from a middle-aged man in good health and CMV-seropositive.

This chain links TRBV19 with TRBJ1-2; 10 bases line up with TRBD1. CDR1 and CDR2 (germline): LNHDA, SQIVND (reference sequence). The CDR3 consists of 18 residues. Losses at the gene ends were 0 bases for V and 6 bases for J; bases not matched to a gene: 13. CDR3 region: CASSIDRSGTGVVDGYTF. Here the CDR3 DNA reads TGTGCCAGTAGTATAGACCGGTCCGGGACAGGGGTAGTTGATGGCTACACCTTC. The full variable domain, with the rest looked up from reference TRBV19 and TRBJ1-2, is DGGITQSPKYLFRKEGQNVTLSCEQNLNHDAMYWYRQDPGQGLRLIYYSQIVNDFQKGDIAEGYSVSREKKESFPLTVTSAQKNPTAFYLCASSIDRSGTGVVDGYTFGSGTRLTVV.

V is TRBV2 and J is TRBJ2-7; TRBD1 might be the D (6 bases). Trimming took off 7 bases at V and 2 bases at J, with 15 bases between the two ends. Germline V CDR1 and CDR2: SNHLY, FYNNEI. CDR3 length: 14 amino acids. The CDR3 spells CASKEQGPTYEQYF. The CDR3 nucleotides read TGTGCCAGCAAAGAACAGGGACCGACCTACGAGCAGTACTTC.

This sequence joins TRBV6-1 and TRBJ2-2; unclear D gene. This CDR3 is 14 amino acids long. The V gene's germline CDR1 is MNHNS and CDR2 SASEGT. V was trimmed by 0 bases and J by 8 bases, leaving 10 bases between them. The CDR3 nucleotides read TGTGCCAGCAGTGAAGCTGGCCCCCCTGGGGAGCTGTTTTTT. This sequence encodes CASSEAGPPGELFF.

V usage is TRBV19 and J usage is TRBJ2-3; D perhaps matches TRBD2 (5 bases). Germline V gives CDR1 LNHDA, CDR2 SQIVND (reference sequence). Trimming stripped 6 bases from V and 0 bases from J, with 7 bases between. The CDR3 loop spans 13 amino acids. The CDR3 region has the DNA TGTGCCAGTAGCCCGGGAAGCACAGATACGCAGTATTTT. Residues: CASSPGSTDTQYF.

The chain uses TRBV7-8 and TRBJ2-5; weak D call: TRBD1 (5 bases). This CDR3 is built from 14 residues. Germline assignment: CDR1 SGHVS and CDR2 FQNEAQ. V gave up 4 bases and J gave up 7 bases, with 16 bases separating them. The CDR3 region has the DNA TGTGCCAGCAGCTCCCTCCTAGTTCAGGGGACCCAGTACTTC. Its translation: CASSSLLVQGTQYF. The full variable domain, with the rest looked up from reference TRBV7-8 and TRBJ2-5, is GAGVSQSPRYKVAKRGQDVALRCDPISGHVSLFWYQQALGQGPEFLTYFQNEAQLDKSGLPSDRFFAERPEGSVSTLKIQRTQQEDSAVYLCASSSLLVQGTQYFGPGTRLLVL.

The chain recombines TRBV7-6 with TRBJ1-4, with D tentatively TRBD1 (6 bases). The CDR3 runs to 16 residues. The V gene lost 0 bases and the J gene lost 8 bases, with 16 bases spanning the gap. Germline V CDR1 and CDR2: SGHVS, FNYEAQ. The CDR3 loop is CASSLAFQGGTEKLFF. For the CDR3, the DNA is TGTGCCAGCAGCTTAGCGTTTCAAGGGGGTACGGAAAAACTGTTTTTT.

In nucleotides, the CDR3 is TGTGCCAGCAGTTTATCGTGGGGACAGACCTACGAGCAGTACTTC. Encoded protein: CASSLSWGQTYEQYF. The chain uses TRBV27 and TRBJ2-7; the match to TRBD1 covers 7 bases. The J segment lost 2 bases and the V segment lost 0 bases, leaving 4 bases of the junction unmatched. CDR3 length: 15 amino acids. Germline CDR1 reads MNHEY; CDR2 reads SMNVEV (reference sequence).

This sequence joins TRBV10-3 and TRBJ1-6, with 8 bases aligning to TRBD1. Germline V CDR1 and CDR2: ENHRY, SYGVKD. This CDR3 comprises 14 residues. V shed 6 bases and J 9 bases; nucleotides not matched to a gene: 7. As DNA, the CDR3 is TGTGCCATCAGGACAGGGGAGGTAGTTTCACCCCTCCACTTT. As protein: CAIRTGEVVSPLHF.

The chain employs TRBV29-1 and TRBJ2-3, with D possibly TRBD2 on 7 matching bases. Trimming left V 5 bases short and J 5 bases short, with 14 bases between. This CDR3 contains 13 residues. The V gene's germline CDR1 is SQVTM and CDR2 ANQGSEA. The chain's CDR3 is CSVPGGWGDTQYF. CDR3 bases: TGCAGCGTTCCGGGGGGCTGGGGAGATACGCAGTATTTT.

The gene calls are TRBV11-2 and TRBJ2-7; D unclear. From germline, CDR1 is SGHAT and CDR2 FQNNGV. The CDR3 is 12 amino acids. Trimming removed 5 bases from V and 2 bases from J, with 7 bases in between. CDR3 DNA: TGTGCCAGCAGCCCAGATGCCTACGAGCAGTACTTC. Translating it yields CASSPDAYEQYF.

The chain couples TRBV19 to TRBJ2-5; the D gene is possibly TRBD2 (5 bases). The V end was cut by 4 bases, the J end by 1 base, with 7 bases between. The CDR3 is 13 amino acids. From germline, CDR1 is LNHDA and CDR2 SQIVND (reference sequence). The CDR3, as DNA: TGTGCCAGTAGTAGGGAGTCCCAAGAGACCCAGTACTTC. Translated, it gives CASSRESQETQYF.

The chain joins TRBV5-4 to TRBJ1-2, with TRBD1 as a possible D gene (5 bases). CDR1 and CDR2 from the germline V gene are SGHNT and YYREEE (reference sequence). V was cut by 5 bases and J by 7 bases, with 12 bases left in between. The CDR3 has 12 residues. This CDR3 reads CASREGYVGYTF. In DNA, the CDR3 is TGTGCCAGCAGGGAGGGGTACGTTGGCTACACCTTC.

J is TRBJ1-1 and V is TRBV19; TRBD1 is a possible D gene (5 bases). This CDR3 contains 15 residues. V dropped 0 bases and J dropped 4 bases, with 12 bases sitting between them. The germline V gene encodes CDR1 LNHDA and CDR2 SQIVND (reference sequence). This CDR3 is CASSIDPRVRTEAFF. Written as DNA, the CDR3 is TGTGCCAGTAGTATAGATCCCAGGGTACGCACTGAAGCTTTCTTT.

The CDR3 DNA is TGTGCCAGCAGGGACTCAGGGGGCTACGAGCAGTACTTC. It encodes CASRDSGGYEQYF. The chain is built from TRBV6-1 and TRBJ2-7; 7 nucleotides agree with TRBD1. The J segment lost 3 bases and the V segment lost 6 bases, leaving 5 bases of the junction unmatched. Germline-derived CDR1 and CDR2 are MNHNS and SASEGT. The CDR3 is 13 residues long.

The rearrangement links TRBV7-2 to TRBJ1-1; 9 nucleotides match TRBD1. There are 17 residues in the CDR3. CDR1 SGHTA and CDR2 FQGNSA come from the germline V gene. With 5 bases clipped from V and 0 bases from J, the junction kept 10 bases outside the gene matches. The CDR3 reads CASSPDRGSLMNTEAFF. The CDR3 DNA reads as TGTGCCAGCAGCCCAGACAGGGGGTCCCTTATGAACACTGAAGCTTTCTTT.

CDR3 sequence (DNA): TGTGCCAGCATCAGGACACCTCAATCAGATACGCAGTATTTT. Amino acids: CASIRTPQSDTQYF. V gene TRBV7-2 combines with J gene TRBJ2-3, with D possibly TRBD1 on 5 matching bases. V lost 7 bases, J lost 4 bases, and 15 bases lay in between. CDR1 and CDR2 from the germline V gene are SGHTA and FQGNSA. The length of the CDR3 is 14 residues.

The chain employs TRBV4-1 and TRBJ2-3; TRBD2 matches at 8 bases. The CDR3 contains 15 residues. Germline assignment: CDR1 MGHRA and CDR2 YSYEKL. V lost 4 bases, J lost 0 bases, and 3 bases stayed unmatched. In nucleotides, the CDR3 is TGCGCCAGCAGCCGGGTAGCGGGGAGCACAGATACGCAGTATTTT. Protein product: CASSRVAGSTDTQYF.